This paragraph reports one T cell receptor beta chain. What it recognizes is unknown. V shed 0 bases and J shed 8 bases, with 10 bases lying between them. Germline loops: CDR1 MGHRA, CDR2 YSYEKL. The CDR3 totals 14 residues. Tissue from the graft was processed to free its intraepithelial and lamina propria lymphocytes. This sample stems from a study of graft-versus-host responses after intestinal transplantation. The wider study: The recipients all started with anti-thymocyte globulin induction and then took tacrolimus and steroids for 3 to 4 years.

The table came from immunoSEQ multiplex PCR; TCRdb's copy has only in-frame clones and leaves some out. The data contain 20,000 or so clones, around 78% of them singletons. Study-level results: After transplant, early declines in HvG clones were associated with peak levels of circulating GvH clones.

This receptor was obtained from a human patient who received an intestinal transplant, so some T cells may come from the graft donor. The chain links TRBV4-1 to TRBJ2-2; D unresolved. The specimen comprised ileum tissue, sampled 12 days after intestinal transplant. The CDR3 nucleotides are TGCGCCAGCAGCCAAGAAGAGGTCGAAGGGGAGCTGTTTTTT. Translation: CASSQEEVEGELFF.